These T cell receptor beta chains were read from a single sample in a study of CD8 T cells in Susac syndrome. TCRdb re-called the immunoSEQ multiplex PCR reads through MiXCR, storing one row per CDR3 protein. The sample holds roughly 400,000 distinct CDR3 sequences; 75% to 90% are singletons and the top ten take about 0.12%. Material for sequencing was CD8+ T cells from PBMCs. The receptors originated from a human donor with multiple sclerosis. Each CDR3 is given with its conserved first and last residue. The D gene is left open where the match is weak. The size of a clone is reported for some rows only, either as once, few or many, or as a class for expanded clones.

V gene	J gene	clone size	D gene	CDR3 DNA	CDR3 protein
TRBV13	TRBJ2-5	NA	TRBD2	TGTGCCAGCAGCCTCAGACTAGCGGTGGGGAAAGAGACCCAGTACTTC	CASSLRLAVGKETQYF
TRBV2	TRBJ2-1	NA	NA	TGTGCCAGCGTCCCGCCGGGGTTGGGTAATGAGCAGTTCTTC	CASVPPGLGNEQFF
TRBV20-1	TRBJ2-7	NA	TRBD2	TGCAGTGCTATGACTAGCGGGTCGTACGAGCAGTACTTC	CSAMTSGSYEQYF
TRBV11-2	TRBJ2-7	NA	NA	TGTGCCAGCAGCTTATGGGGTGACACCTACGAGCAGTACTTC	CASSLWGDTYEQYF
TRBV20-1	TRBJ2-1	NA	NA	TGCAGTGCTAGAAGGGTGGAGGAGGGGGAGCAGTTCTTC	CSARRVEEGEQFF
TRBV27	TRBJ2-3	NA	NA	TGTGCCAGCAGTTTAACGGGCACAGATACGCAGTATTTT	CASSLTGTDTQYF
TRBV20-1	TRBJ1-5	NA	NA	TGCAGTGCAGGCTCAAATCAGCCCCAGCATTTT	CSAGSNQPQHF
TRBV7-6	TRBJ2-2	NA	TRBD2	TGTGCCAGCAGCTTAGAGGCGGGGGGACTCGGGGAGCTGTTTTTT	CASSLEAGGLGELFF
TRBV24-1	TRBJ1-1	NA	TRBD1	TGTGCCACCAGTGATCGGACAGGCGAAGCTTTCTTT	CATSDRTGEAFF
TRBV28	TRBJ1-5	NA	NA	TGTGCCAACAGCCAGGGGTGGAATCAGCCCCAGCATTTT	CANSQGWNQPQHF
TRBV9	TRBJ2-1	NA	TRBD2	TGTGCCAGCAGCGTAGAAGCCCCAGGCGGGAGAGGTAATGAGCAGTTCTTC	CASSVEAPGGRGNEQFF
TRBV19	TRBJ1-1	NA	NA	TGTGCCAGTAGTATGTCAGGGTGGTACACTGAAGCTTTCTTT	CASSMSGWYTEAFF
TRBV4-1	TRBJ2-7	few	NA	TGCGCCGGCAGCCAAGAGGAGAGGAGCTCCTACGAGCAGTACTTC	CAGSQEERSSYEQYF